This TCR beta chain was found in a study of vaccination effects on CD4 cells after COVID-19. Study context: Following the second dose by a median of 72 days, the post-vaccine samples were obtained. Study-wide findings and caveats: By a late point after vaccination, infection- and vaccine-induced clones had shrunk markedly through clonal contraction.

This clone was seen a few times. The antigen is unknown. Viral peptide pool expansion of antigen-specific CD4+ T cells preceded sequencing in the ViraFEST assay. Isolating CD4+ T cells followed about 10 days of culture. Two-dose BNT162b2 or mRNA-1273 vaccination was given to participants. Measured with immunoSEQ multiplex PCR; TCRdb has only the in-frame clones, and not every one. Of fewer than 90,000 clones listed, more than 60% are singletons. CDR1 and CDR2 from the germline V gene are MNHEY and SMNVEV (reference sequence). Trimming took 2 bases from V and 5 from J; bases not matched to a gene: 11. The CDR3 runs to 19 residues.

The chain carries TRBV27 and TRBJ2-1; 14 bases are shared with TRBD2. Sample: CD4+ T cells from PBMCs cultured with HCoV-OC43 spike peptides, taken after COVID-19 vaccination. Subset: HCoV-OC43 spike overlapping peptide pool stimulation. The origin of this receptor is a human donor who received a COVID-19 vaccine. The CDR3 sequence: CASSLTGLAGASPNNEQFF. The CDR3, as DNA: TGTGCCAGCAGTTTAACGGGACTAGCGGGGGCTTCCCCGAACAATGAGCAGTTCTTC.